The T cell receptor (beta chain) described here comes from a study of CD8+ T cells in alopecia areata. Study-level background: A regimen of oral tofacitinib, 5 to 10 mg twice daily, was given to treated patients.

Sequencing used cDNA as its template, made by extracting RNA and reverse transcribing it. TCRdb's copy holds only in-frame clones and misses some; the assay was immunoSEQ multiplex PCR. The top ten clones hold roughly 0.47% of a sample with fewer than 250,000 clones, more than 45% of them seen once. Material: CD4+ T cells sorted from blood, obtained at week 0. The receptor comes from a human donor with alopecia areata.

In nucleotides, the CDR3 is TGCAGCCTTGCGGGACAGTACACAGATACGCAGTATTTT. It is translated as CSLAGQYTDTQYF. This chain connects TRBV29-1 to TRBJ2-3, with D maybe TRBD1 (7 bases). V was pared by 8 bases and J by 2 bases, with 14 bases between. CDR1 SQVTM and CDR2 ANQGSEA come from the germline V gene. The CDR3 spans 13 residues.